This T cell receptor (beta chain) was recovered during a study of CD8 T cells in ankylosing spondylitis. Study-wide points: The authors reported significant enrichment of disease-linked clones in matched ankylosing spondylitis synovial fluid. Among TCR beta sequences, a motif of eight highly homologous variants appeared characteristic of ankylosing spondylitis blood.

With molecular barcodes, quantitative 5'-RACE was used to make the TCR beta libraries. TCRdb redid the calling of the 5' RACE reads with MiXCR, one entry per CDR3 protein. Among 800,000 to 900,000 distinct CDR3 sequences, approximately 12% were seen once, and the ten largest hold under 0.6%. CDR3 length equals 14 residues. The germline gives CDR1 SQVTM, CDR2 ANQGSEA. Trimming took off 4 bases at V and 5 bases at J, with 17 bases between the two ends. There are many counts of this clonotype. What it binds is unknown. This receptor was taken from a male donor with ankylosing spondylitis. Sequenced sample: blood, either unsorted or a sorted T cell fraction (not recorded which). The genes are TRBV29-1 and TRBJ1-1; a weak D match, TRBD1 (6 bases). CDR3 region: CSVVIELRGTEAFF. The CDR3 nucleotides read TGCAGCGTTGTGATTGAACTTAGGGGGACTGAAGCTTTCTTT.